This TCR beta chain was sequenced in a study of tissue T cells after allogeneic stem cell transplantation (dated by TCRdb to the early 2020s). About the investigation overall: The study profiled TCR beta repertoires across many tissues from research autopsies of patients with and without GVHD, plus mouse models of GVHD. On the human side, the study was prospective and observational, with no blinding or randomization. What the study reported, not specific to this receptor: Which tissue TCRs were alloreactive or antigen-specific was not determined in the study, and some clones might have been persisting host cells. In both patients and mice, only a limited portion of the TCR repertoire detected in tissues was captured by blood and spleen T cells. The patient cohort was small and clinically heterogeneous, and sampling depth was acknowledged as a limitation. Only a few T cell clones appeared in more than one patient, yet motif-based clustering showed tissue-specific repertoire signatures that were shared between patients. Within patients, how anatomically similar the tissues were was a key factor in shaping TCR repertoire composition, regardless of disease or transplant status.

Receptor amplification or capture employed the immunoSEQ multiplex PCR assay. Adaptive Biotechnologies performed TCRbeta CDR3 sequencing at survey depth and reported CDR3 sequences, V/J genes, productive frequency, and template counts. Amplification of TCR beta CDR3 regions was performed from genomic DNA rather than from RNA. The original pipeline was this. Jensen-Shannon divergence was used to quantify pairwise repertoire overlap between tissues, with a value of 1 indicating complete divergence and a value of 0 indicating identical repertoires. Based on pairwise JSD values, tissues were grouped by single-linkage agglomerative hierarchical clustering, and the results were shown as dendrograms. GLIPH2 was run on all patient samples with simulation_depth 1000, kmer_min_depth 3, cdr3_length_cutoff 8, keeping groups with more than two unique CDR3s. A standardized tissue-overlap score was calculated by extrapolating Jaccard GLIPH-group overlap across patients to a standard repertoire size of 1000 clones. Linear mixed-effect models, with tissue included as a fixed effect and individual included as a random effect, were used to assess associations of diversity with clinical or experimental variables. TCRdb mirrors the immuneACCESS table, restricted to in-frame sequences. Some clones are absent from its copies; in checked studies, under half trace to an unresolved V gene, and the reason for the others is unknown. The V and J calls and clone size come from that table; D and trimming were worked out from the DNA. The sample yields about 8,200 clones; around 40% were counted once. Of the sample, 2% to 2.5% is held by the ten largest clones.

The time point label here, explained by the study, means: mouse harvest day 7 after allogeneic transplant. Mouse grafts combined 10^7 T-cell-depleted bone marrow cells with 10^6 splenic CD5+ T cells, given via tail vein injection. To model GVHD in mice, a major MHC-mismatch B6 (H2b) into BALB/c (H2d) model was used, and tissues were profiled at day 7 or 14. On day 7 or 14 post-transplant, mouse tissues and retro-orbital blood were harvested with separate sterile tools for each animal, and livers were flushed beforehand. Before genomic DNA isolation with the DNeasy Blood & Tissue Kit, mouse tissues were minced with razor blades in buffered saline. Worth noting for this clone: Its antigen remains undetermined. Note that gene names and germline sequences for this receptor are mouse ones. The read terminates 1 residue ahead of where the CDR3 ends, so the germline J gene completes it.

The germline V gene provides CDR1 SGHSA and CDR2 FRNQAP. Ends trimmed: V by 3 bases, J by 3 bases; bases unmatched to a gene: 3. The CDR3 runs 14 residues from the cysteine to the phenylalanine. Of the CDR3's DNA, 39 bases were read; they are in frame from base 1. This sequence originates from a female BALB/c mouse given C57BL/6 T cells with graft-versus-host disease after an allogeneic hematopoietic cell transplant. This chain is built from TRBV16 and TRBJ1-1; 8 bases in between match TRBD1. Material for sequencing was skin. Partial CDR3 DNA: TGTGCAAGCAGCTTCGCAGGGGGCGACACAGAAGTCTTC. This translates into CASSFAGGDTEVF. The full CDR3 protein is CASSFAGGDTEVFF.